This record looks at one TCR beta chain sequence and its context. This CDR3 region has 13 residues. The V segment lost 5 bases and the J segment 10 bases; nucleotides outside the gene matches: 6. Looked up from germline, CDR1 is GTSNPN and CDR2 is SVGIG (reference sequence). The protocol was immunoSEQ multiplex PCR, while the TCRdb copy is restricted to in-frame clones and leaves out a portion. The sample contains 130,000 to 150,000 clones, around nine tenths of which appear only once. These data belong to a study of blood T cell repertoires in COVID-19. About the research overall: Specimens from acute and convalescent COVID-19 originated in the United States, Italy and Spain. PBMCs, B-cell-depleted T cells, or T cells were the source of the cDNA or gDNA that made up the material.

The chain links TRBV30 to TRBJ1-6, with 9 bases identical to TRBD1. This receptor was taken from a human donor in a cohort sampled during active COVID-19. Sequencing was carried out using peripheral blood. CDR3 residues: CAWGGQGVSPLHF. CDR3 in DNA: TGTGCCTGGGGGGGACAGGGTGTCTCACCCCTCCACTTT.